The present entry profiles one TCR beta chain with its context. Its specificity is unknown. These data originate in a study of OX40 agonist ivuxolimab in advanced cancers. Study information: In this cohort, patients received ivuxolimab, an agonistic anti-OX40 (CD134) antibody. Patients were treated with intravenous ivuxolimab, dosed at 0.01 to 10 mg/kg and infused every 2 weeks. Broader study findings: Low levels of normalized T-cell clonal expansion also appeared in some nonresponders. The authors did not determine the antigen specificity of the expanded peripheral T cells.

Unmatched junction bases numbered 11, after V lost 4 bases and J lost 8 bases. Per germline, CDR1 SGDLS and CDR2 YYNGEE. This CDR3 comprises 16 residues. Assay used: immunoSEQ multiplex PCR; TCRdb lists only in-frame clones, some missing. The table has tens of thousands of clones, around nine tenths seen once; the top ten hold about 0.89%. The material sequenced was CD4+ or CD8+ T cells sorted from blood, taken in a trial of the OX40 agonist ivuxolimab. The genes are TRBV9 and TRBJ2-3, with TRBD2 matching 12 bases. The receptor comes from an adult with an advanced solid tumor such as melanoma, head and neck, liver or kidney cancer. CDR3 nucleotides: TGTGCCAGCAGCCCGAGAGCACTAGCGGGAGGTGGTACGCAGTATTTT. This translates into CASSPRALAGGGTQYF.